Listed below are T cell receptor beta chains from one sample, sequenced in a study of identifying expanded T cells in peripheral blood. Sequencing used immunoSEQ multiplex PCR; TCRdb keeps in-frame clones, though not all of them. The sample records approximately 100,000 clones, about nine tenths being singletons. The sample was blood. Receptors originate from a person aged 18 to 70 in good health. CDR3s include the opening cysteine and the closing phenylalanine or tryptophan. The D gene is left open where the match is weak. The size entry is marked missing in some rows and otherwise reads once, few, many or a size class.

j_call v_call d_call clone_size cdr3_aa cdr3_nt
TRBJ1-1 TRBV6-1 . few CASRPRGIEAFF TGTGCCAGCAGACCTAGGGGTATTGAAGCTTTCTTT
TRBJ2-1 TRBV7-2 TRBD2 . CASSLGLAGPGEQFF TGTGCCAGCAGCTTAGGGCTAGCGGGACCCGGTGAGCAGTTCTTC
TRBJ2-5 TRBV25-1 TRBD2 . CASSASGVQETQYF TGTGCCAGCAGTGCTAGCGGGGTCCAAGAGACCCAGTACTTC
TRBJ2-3 TRBV5-6 . . CASSLGGRMGYTDTQYF TGTGCCAGCAGCTTGGGGGGCCGTATGGGCTACACAGATACGCAGTATTTT
TRBJ2-7 TRBV2 . few CASSPFTYEQYF TGTGCCAGCAGTCCATTTACCTACGAGCAGTACTTC
TRBJ2-5 TRBV7-2 . . CASSQDHGGTQYF TGTGCCAGCAGCCAGGACCATGGGGGGACCCAGTACTTC
TRBJ2-7 TRBV5-4 TRBD1 . CASSSTGTGYEQYF TGTGCCAGCAGCTCCACCGGGACAGGGTACGAGCAGTACTTC
TRBJ1-4 TRBV29-1 TRBD1 . CSVAGGNEKLFF TGCAGCGTTGCAGGGGGGAATGAAAAACTGTTTTTT
TRBJ2-7 TRBV5-1 TRBD2 . CASSSRLAGGDEQYF TGCGCCAGCAGCTCCCGACTAGCGGGAGGAGACGAGCAGTACTTC
TRBJ2-1 TRBV7-2 . . CASSFPGRASYNEQFF TGTGCCAGCAGCTTCCCAGGGCGGGCTTCCTACAATGAGCAGTTCTTC
TRBJ1-3 TRBV4-2 . . CASSQEGIHGSSGNTIYF TGTGCCAGCAGCCAAGAAGGAATCCATGGGAGCTCTGGAAACACCATATATTTT
TRBJ1-2 TRBV14 TRBD1 once CASSQSGTGRGYTF TGTGCCAGCAGCCAGAGTGGGACAGGTCGTGGCTACACCTTC
TRBJ1-1 TRBV7-3 . . CASSLTGRTEAFF TGTGCCAGCAGCTTAACGGGGAGAACTGAAGCTTTCTTT
TRBJ2-3 TRBV29-1 . . CSVEGQRSTDTQYF TGCAGCGTTGAAGGACAGCGAAGCACAGATACGCAGTATTTT
TRBJ1-2 TRBV11-2 . . CASSFNSGEDNYGYTF TGTGCCAGCAGCTTCAACTCAGGGGAGGACAACTATGGCTACACCTTC
TRBJ1-2 TRBV7-9 TRBD1 . CASSLDARGLGNYGYTF TGTGCCAGCAGCTTAGATGCCAGGGGGTTAGGTAACTATGGCTACACCTTC
TRBJ2-1 TRBV9 TRBD2 . CASSEGGSSYNEQFF TGTGCCAGCAGCGAAGGCGGGAGCTCCTACAATGAGCAGTTCTTC
TRBJ2-3 TRBV6-6 . . CASAYPGTVDTQYF TGTGCCAGCGCCTATCCTGGGACTGTCGATACGCAGTATTTT
TRBJ1-3 TRBV6-6 . . CASIAGVRNTIYF TGTGCCAGCATTGCCGGGGTGAGAAACACCATATATTTT
TRBJ2-5 TRBV6-1 TRBD2 few CASERSTSGLETQYF TGTGCCAGCGAGCGGTCGACTAGCGGGCTAGAGACCCAGTACTTC
TRBJ1-1 TRBV6-1 . . CASSEYGTADTEAFF TGTGCCAGCAGTGAATATGGGACGGCTGACACTGAAGCTTTCTTT
TRBJ2-5 TRBV6-1 . once CASRGPTETQYF TGTGCCAGCAGAGGGCCAACAGAGACCCAGTACTTC
TRBJ2-3 TRBV5-1 . . CASSEDREGDTQYF TGCGCCAGCAGCGAGGACAGGGAGGGAGATACGCAGTATTTT
TRBJ2-1 TRBV19 . once CASSRGGPLPYNEQFF TGTGCCAGTAGTAGGGGGGGGCCCCTCCCCTACAATGAGCAGTTCTTC
TRBJ1-1 TRBV7-9 . . CASSLGQGSDAFF TGTGCCAGCAGCTTAGGGCAGGGGTCCGACGCTTTCTTT
TRBJ2-7 TRBV2 . few CASSEGLRDEQYF TGTGCCAGCAGTGAAGGGTTAAGGGACGAGCAGTACTTC
TRBJ1-1 TRBV4-1 . . CASSQPWGGTEAFF TGCGCCAGCAGCCAACCGTGGGGCGGCACTGAAGCTTTCTTT
TRBJ1-1 TRBV2 TRBD1 few CASIRQGGMNTEAFF TGTGCCAGTATCCGACAGGGCGGTATGAACACTGAAGCTTTCTTT
TRBJ2-2 TRBV9 . once CASSASSGPNTGELFF TGTGCCAGCAGCGCAAGCTCGGGACCCAACACCGGGGAGCTGTTTTTT
TRBJ1-2 TRBV19 . . CASTSREKDGYTF TGTGCCAGTACGAGCCGAGAAAAGGATGGCTACACCTTC
TRBJ1-3 TRBV30 TRBD1 . CAWRSRDRRSDTIYF TGTGCCTGGAGAAGCCGGGACAGGAGAAGCGACACCATATATTTT
TRBJ2-1 TRBV5-5 . . CASSPWADNEQFF TGTGCCAGCAGCCCGTGGGCAGACAATGAGCAGTTCTTC
TRBJ1-4 TRBV28 . . CASKEPTTNEKLFF TGTGCCAGCAAGGAGCCAACAACTAATGAAAAACTGTTTTTT
TRBJ1-4 TRBV15 TRBD1 . CATSERRGFNEKLFF TGTGCCACCAGCGAACGCAGGGGGTTTAATGAAAAACTGTTTTTT
TRBJ2-5 TRBV2 . . CASSEALGPRETQYF TGTGCCAGCAGTGAAGCGCTTGGTCCGAGGGAGACCCAGTACTTC
TRBJ2-3 TRBV19 TRBD1 . CASRSPGQGFTDTQYF TGTGCCAGTAGGTCACCGGGACAGGGGTTCACAGATACGCAGTATTTT
TRBJ1-3 TRBV7-6 . . CASSPNPPGPTGGNTIYF TGTGCCAGCAGCCCGAACCCTCCCGGGCCTACGGGAGGAAACACCATATATTTT
TRBJ2-1 TRBV18 . . CASSRVGEQFF TGTGCCAGCTCACGGGTCGGTGAGCAGTTCTTC
TRBJ2-2 TRBV27 TRBD1 . CASSLRGQGGGELFF TGTGCCAGCAGTCTCAGGGGGCAAGGTGGCGGGGAGCTGTTTTTT
TRBJ1-2 TRBV18 . . CASSPQGSNYGYTF TGTGCCAGCTCACCACAGGGATCCAACTATGGCTACACCTTC
TRBJ1-3 TRBV5-1 TRBD1 . CASSERTGAGNTIYF TGCGCCAGCAGCGAGCGGACAGGGGCTGGAAACACCATATATTTT
TRBJ2-3 TRBV10-3 . . CAISEDSTDTQYF TGTGCCATCAGTGAGGACAGCACAGATACGCAGTATTTT
TRBJ2-5 TRBV6-6 TRBD2 . CASSRTSRETQYF TGTGCCAGCAGTCGGACTAGCAGAGAGACCCAGTACTTC
TRBJ2-3 TRBV18 TRBD2 . CASSPGLAGKADTQYF TGTGCCAGCTCACCGGGACTAGCGGGGAAAGCAGATACGCAGTATTTT
TRBJ1-1 TRBV5-1 TRBD1 once CASSTTGLARAFF TGCGCCAGCAGCACGACAGGGCTCGCTAGGGCTTTCTTT
TRBJ1-4 TRBV16 . . CASSHGLGFDSAGEKLFF TGTGCCAGCAGCCACGGTCTGGGGTTCGACAGTGCGGGGGAAAAACTGTTTTTT
TRBJ2-5 TRBV5-6 TRBD1 . CASSSQGIETQYF TGTGCCAGCAGCTCACAGGGGATAGAGACCCAGTACTTC
TRBJ1-2 TRBV19 TRBD1 . CASSISRGPAYGYTF TGTGCCAGTAGTATCTCCAGGGGGCCCGCCTATGGCTACACCTTC
TRBJ2-1 TRBV9 . . CASSPAGNGINEQFF TGTGCCAGCAGCCCCGCAGGGAACGGGATCAATGAGCAGTTCTTC
TRBJ1-4 TRBV11-2 . once CASSLVGPGGVNEKLFF TGTGCCAGCAGCTTAGTTGGGCCCGGAGGGGTAAATGAAAAACTGTTTTTT
TRBJ1-5 TRBV28 . . CASSSAYSNQPQHF TGTGCCAGCAGTTCAGCGTATAGCAATCAGCCCCAGCATTTT
TRBJ1-5 TRBV6-1 . . CASRQFQNSNQPQHF TGTGCCAGCAGGCAGTTCCAGAATAGCAATCAGCCCCAGCATTTT
TRBJ1-1 TRBV12-5 . . CASGLGFTEAFF TGTGCTAGTGGTTTGGGGTTTACTGAAGCTTTCTTT
TRBJ1-5 TRBV2 . once CASSEAGQYKEPQHF TGTGCCAGCAGTGAAGCCGGACAGTACAAGGAGCCCCAGCATTTT
TRBJ2-5 TRBV4-2 TRBD1 . CASSPSRDRGRTETQYF TGTGCCAGCAGCCCGAGTAGGGACAGGGGGCGTACGGAGACCCAGTACTTC
TRBJ2-1 TRBV5-1 TRBD2 . CASSLDTSGGDEQFF TGCGCCAGCAGCTTGGATACTAGCGGAGGGGATGAGCAGTTCTTC
TRBJ2-3 TRBV10-3 . once CASQDFTDTQYF TGTGCCTCACAGGATTTCACAGATACGCAGTATTTT
TRBJ1-1 TRBV7-6 . . CASSSGRNTEAFF TGTGCCAGCAGCTCGGGACGGAACACTGAAGCTTTCTTT
TRBJ2-1 TRBV29-1 TRBD2 . CSVVRGGWNEQFF TGCAGCGTTGTACGGGGGGGCTGGAATGAGCAGTTCTTC